Following are 26 T cell receptor beta chains from one sample sequenced in a study of blood T cell repertoires in COVID-19. The repertoire was sequenced with immunoSEQ multiplex PCR; TCRdb's copy has only in-frame clones and lacks some. The sample consists of roughly 150,000 clones, roughly 89% of them appearing once. Source material: peripheral blood. The receptors shown here come from a woman in her 70s with COVID-19, enrolled during active disease.

V and J are TRBV28 and TRBJ1-3, with no clear D. Per the germline V gene, CDR1 is MDHEN and CDR2 is SYDVKM. V gave up 1 base and J gave up 4 bases, with 5 bases separating them. The CDR3 sequence is 13 residues long. The CDR3 loop reads CASSLLQGNTIYF. In DNA, the CDR3 is TGTGCCAGCAGTTTATTACAGGGAAACACCATATATTTT.

V gene TRBV6-5 combines with J gene TRBJ1-1, with 7 bases matching TRBD1. Looked up from germline, CDR1 is MNHEY and CDR2 is SVGAGI. The CDR3 length is 12 residues. J lost 7 bases, V lost 8 bases, and 7 bases had no gene match. The CDR3 region has the DNA TGTGCCAGCGTGTCAGGGGGTCTTGAAGCTTTCTTT. Translating gives CASVSGGLEAFF.

In this sample, this clone turned up a few times. V is TRBV7-9 and J is TRBJ1-1, with D perhaps TRBD1 (5 bases). CDR1 and CDR2 (germline): SEHNR, FQNEAQ (reference sequence). This CDR3 spans 17 amino acids. V was clipped by 5 bases and J by 7 bases, with 26 bases between them. The CDR3 region is CASSRGSEGRGRDEAFF. The DNA for the CDR3 is TGTGCCAGCAGCCGTGGATCGGAGGGGCGCGGGAGGGATGAAGCTTTCTTT. The variable domain in full, completed from reference TRBV7-9 and TRBJ1-1, reads DTGVSQNPRHKITKRGQNVTFRCDPISEHNRLYWYRQTLGQGPEFLTYFQNEAQLEKSRLLSDRFSAERPKGSFSTLEIQRTEQGDSAMYLCASSRGSEGRGRDEAFFGQGTRLTVV.

J is TRBJ2-7 and V is TRBV20-1; D is possibly TRBD1 (6 bases). This CDR3 is 12 amino acids long. Per the germline V gene, CDR1 is DFQATT and CDR2 is SNEGSKA (reference sequence). The germline V and J ends were trimmed by 3 bases and 3 bases, with 9 bases remaining between them. The CDR3 DNA sequence: TGCAGTGCTAGTGAAGGGGGCTACGAGCAGTACTTC. Translation: CSASEGGYEQYF.

The chain is built from TRBV29-1 and TRBJ1-6, with 7 positions matching TRBD1. Per germline, CDR1 SQVTM and CDR2 ANQGSEA. The CDR3 sequence is 14 residues long. Unmatched junction bases numbered 8, after V lost 5 bases and J lost 7 bases. CDR3 sequence (DNA): TGCAGCGTTAGACAGGGTACTCTAAATTCACCCCTCCACTTT. Its translation: CSVRQGTLNSPLHF.

The chain uses TRBV10-3 and TRBJ2-7; possible D gene TRBD1, 5 bases. This CDR3 spans 12 amino acids. Germline assignment: CDR1 ENHRY and CDR2 SYGVKD. V gave up 6 bases and J gave up 6 bases, with 12 bases separating them. The chain's CDR3 is CAISDSLAEQYF. CDR3 bases: TGTGCCATCAGCGACAGTCTGGCCGAGCAGTACTTC.

The chain is built from TRBV6-5 and TRBJ1-2, with TRBD1 matching 7 bases. Germline V lookup: CDR1 MNHEY, CDR2 SVGAGI. CDR3 size: 13 residues. CDR3 sequence (DNA): TGTTCCACACTAACACAGGGGAGGTATGGCTACACCTTC. Translating it yields CSTLTQGRYGYTF.

The gene calls are TRBV4-2 and TRBJ2-7; D is possibly TRBD2 (7 bases). The CDR3 contains 15 residues. With 2 bases removed from V and 3 bases from J, the gap between germline ends came to 14 bases. In germline, CDR1 is LGHNA, CDR2 YNFKEQ. CDR3 in DNA: TGTGCCAGCAGCCAATCCGGGGGGCTAGGCTACGAGCAGTACTTC. Translation: CASSQSGGLGYEQYF.

In DNA form, the CDR3 reads TGTGCCAGCAGCTTGGTTGACAGGGCGAACACCGGGGAGCTGTTTTTT. Its protein product is CASSLVDRANTGELFF. The J gene is TRBJ2-2, the V gene TRBV5-4; 7 bases line up with TRBD1. Germline trimming cut 0 bases from V and 0 bases from J; bases unmatched to any gene: 2. The CDR3 spans 16 residues. From germline, CDR1 is SGHNT and CDR2 YYREEE (reference sequence).

The chain employs TRBV7-9 and TRBJ1-4; D is perhaps TRBD1 (5 bases). The V gene's germline CDR1 is SEHNR and CDR2 FQNEAQ (reference sequence). The length of the CDR3 is 14 residues. Trimming removed 1 base from V and 6 bases from J, with 9 bases in between. The CDR3: CASSLGGGDEKLFF. CDR3 DNA sequence: TGTGCCAGCAGCTTAGGGGGCGGGGATGAAAAACTGTTTTTT.

The CDR3 nucleotides read TGCAGCGTTTTTAACAGGGAAAAAGAGCGGGGCTACACCTTC. As protein: CSVFNREKERGYTF. The chain couples TRBV29-1 to TRBJ1-2; maybe TRBD1 (6 bases). V gave up 5 bases and J gave up 8 bases, with 21 bases separating them. The CDR3 loop spans 14 amino acids. CDR1 is SQVTM, CDR2 ANQGSEA, per germline.

The chain couples TRBV19 to TRBJ1-2, with D perhaps matching TRBD1 (5 bases). The CDR3 loop spans 13 amino acids. The germline CDR1 and CDR2 sequences are LNHDA and SQIVND (reference sequence). Trimming stripped 6 bases from V and 7 bases from J, with 15 bases between. DNA for the CDR3: TGTGCCAGTAGGGCAGGGCCTTACCCTGGCTACACCTTC. Protein product: CASRAGPYPGYTF.

The chain employs TRBV15 and TRBJ2-7; 8 bases align to TRBD1. CDR1 and CDR2 from the germline V gene are LNHNV and YYDKDF (reference sequence). V dropped 4 bases and J dropped 5; count of bases not matched to a gene: 13. The CDR3 sequence is 16 residues long. The CDR3 sequence is CATSKPGQGPRDEQYF. The CDR3 region has the DNA TGTGCCACCAGCAAGCCCGGACAGGGCCCCCGGGACGAGCAGTACTTC.

This clone came up once. The CDR3 sequence: CASSSGVETQYF. The CDR3 DNA follows: TGCGCCAGCAGCTCGGGGGTGGAGACCCAGTACTTC. The chain joins TRBV5-1 to TRBJ2-5; D may be TRBD2 (6 bases). With 3 bases removed from V and 5 bases from J, the gap between germline ends came to 8 bases. The CDR3 has 12 amino acids. Germline CDR1 SGHRS, CDR2 YFSETQ.

The chain couples TRBV6-5 to TRBJ1-2; D unresolved. The V end was cut by 4 bases, the J end by 7 bases, with 10 bases between. This CDR3 region has 12 residues. Per germline, CDR1 MNHEY and CDR2 SVGAGI. Here the CDR3 reads CASSFRGFGYTF. The CDR3 DNA sequence: TGTGCCAGCAGTTTTCGGGGATTTGGCTACACCTTC.

V usage is TRBV11-2 and J usage is TRBJ2-1; 11 bases line up with TRBD2. The CDR3 sequence is 16 residues long. J was trimmed by 9 bases and V by 5 bases; bases with no gene match: 12. Germline V gene data show CDR1 as SGHAT and CDR2 as FQNNGV. CDR3 coding DNA: TGTGCCAGCAGCCCTCCCTCGGGACTAGCGGCGGGTGAGCAGTTCTTC. It specifies CASSPPSGLAAGEQFF.

V is TRBV7-3 and J is TRBJ2-3, with 10 bases identical to TRBD2. V lost 1 base, J lost 4 bases, and 5 bases stayed unmatched. Germline CDR1 reads SGHTA; CDR2 reads FQGTGA. The CDR3 has 16 amino acids. CDR3 residues: CASSLRAGGQADTQYF. In DNA form, the CDR3 reads TGTGCCAGCAGCTTAAGAGCGGGGGGGCAGGCAGATACGCAGTATTTT.

This sequence joins TRBV6-5 and TRBJ1-2; D is undetermined. Germline lookup yields CDR1 MNHEY and CDR2 SVGAGI. This CDR3 region has 12 residues. V lost 6 bases and J lost 4, with 9 bases in between. DNA for the CDR3: TGTGCCAGCAGGTCGACTAGCTATGGCTACACCTTC. It encodes CASRSTSYGYTF.

The chain has TRBV3-1 (or the pseudogene TRBV3-2) and TRBJ1-1; D possibly corresponds to TRBD1 (6 bases). The CDR3 runs 16 residues. Trimming stripped 1 base from V and 4 bases from J, with 16 bases between. Germline V gene data show CDR1 as LGHDT and CDR2 as YNNKEL (reference sequence). CDR3 DNA sequence: TGTGCCAGCAGCCAAGGTTTCGGGGGGCTGGGCACTGAAGCTTTCTTT. Protein sequence: CASSQGFGGLGTEAFF.

The genes are TRBV27 and TRBJ2-5; TRBD1 might be the D (6 bases). The V end was cut by 11 bases, the J end by 5 bases, with 33 bases between. The CDR3 runs 18 residues. Germline V gene data show CDR1 as MNHEY and CDR2 as SMNVEV (reference sequence). CDR3 loop: CARSLGKHRAQVAETQYF. The CDR3 coding sequence is TGTGCCCGCTCCCTTGGCAAACACAGGGCCCAGGTCGCGGAGACCCAGTACTTC.

The CDR3 loop reads CASSHGQGGETQYF. For the CDR3, the DNA is TGCGCCAGCAGCCACGGACAGGGAGGAGAGACCCAGTACTTC. The chain recombines TRBV5-1 with TRBJ2-5, with TRBD1 identical over 8 bases. Trimming took 4 bases from V and 4 from J; bases not matched to a gene: 6. Germline CDR1 reads SGHRS; CDR2 reads YFSETQ. CDR3 size: 14 residues.

The rearrangement joins TRBV3-1 (or the pseudogene TRBV3-2) to TRBJ1-2; 9 positions agree with TRBD1. Looked up from germline, CDR1 is LGHDT and CDR2 is YNNKEL (reference sequence). This CDR3 region has 16 residues. The V and J ends lost 4 bases and 8 bases, in that order; junction bases with no gene match: 14. The CDR3 DNA follows: TGTGCCAGCAGCCGCCTAATCCCGGGACAGGGCCGCGGCTACACCTTC. The encoded protein is CASSRLIPGQGRGYTF.

The chain joins TRBV29-1 to TRBJ2-1; weak D call: TRBD1 (5 bases). The V end was cut by 7 bases, the J end by 7 bases, with 8 bases between. The germline V gene encodes CDR1 SQVTM and CDR2 ANQGSEA. This CDR3 is 10 amino acids long. The CDR3 DNA follows: TGCAGCGCACAGGTGAATGAGCAGTTCTTC. Translated, it gives CSAQVNEQFF.

V is TRBV7-9 and J is TRBJ1-2; 8 bases are a match to TRBD1. The CDR3 extends over 14 amino acids. J was trimmed by 7 bases and V by 0 bases; bases with no gene match: 4. Germline CDR1 SEHNR, CDR2 FQNEAQ (reference sequence). The DNA for the CDR3 is TGTGCCAGCAGCTTAGCGCAGGGGGCTTTTGGCTACACCTTC. It translates to CASSLAQGAFGYTF.

The genes are TRBV7-2 and TRBJ2-7; 7 bases are shared with TRBD2. V was clipped by 1 base and J by 0 bases; unmatched bases: 6. CDR3 length: 16 amino acids. The germline V gene encodes CDR1 SGHTA and CDR2 FQGNSA. The CDR3 nucleotides read TGTGCCAGCAGCTTAGAGGGAGCGGGGAGCTCCTACGAGCAGTACTTC. It encodes CASSLEGAGSSYEQYF.

The rearrangement uses TRBV28 and TRBJ1-2, with 8 nucleotides matching TRBD1. The V segment lost 5 bases and the J segment 7 bases; nucleotides outside the gene matches: 9. Germline assignment: CDR1 MDHEN and CDR2 SYDVKM. The CDR3 runs 14 residues. The CDR3: CASSPSGQGAGYTF. The CDR3 DNA is TGTGCCAGCAGTCCGTCGGGGCAGGGGGCTGGCTACACCTTC.